This T cell receptor beta chain comes out of a study of cytomegalovirus exposure and HLA in healthy donors. Study-wide results and limits: Judged likely to be a sequencing artifact was a cluster of highly shared sequence variants.

This clone was seen a few times. Its antigen is unknown. PCR used 60 Vbeta primers and 13 Jbeta primers. Generated by immunoSEQ multiplex PCR, the TCRdb table keeps only in-frame clones and is missing some. The repertoire holds 98,000 or so clones, with about a tenth as singletons. V was pared by 4 bases and J by 1 base, with 11 bases between. Germline V gene data show CDR1 as SEHNR and CDR2 as FQNEAQ (reference sequence). CDR3 length: 15 residues. The specimen was PBMCs. The rearrangement uses TRBV7-9 and TRBJ2-1, with D possibly being TRBD2 (6 bases). This receptor was identified in a man between 35 and 55 years old in good health and CMV-seropositive. CDR3 nucleotide sequence: TGTGCCAGCAGCTGGTTAGCGGAGTCCTACAATGAGCAGTTCTTC. Amino acids: CASSWLAESYNEQFF.